Given below is one T cell receptor (beta chain) in context. These data originate in a study of blood T cell repertoires in COVID-19. Study at large: Sample material is recorded as cDNA or gDNA derived from T cells, B-cell-depleted T cells, or PBMCs.

In the original workflow: Amplified reference gene primers provided the basis for estimating nucleated cell counts. Libraries were prepared by immunoSEQ multiplex PCR; TCRdb keeps only in-frame clonotypes and omits some of them. For V, J and clone size, that table is used; D and trimming come from the DNA. This sample carries 200,000 to 250,000 clones, approximately 80% of them seen once, and the ten largest clones take 10%. This CDR3 is built from 16 residues. The ends lost 0 bases at V and 5 bases at J; junction bases unmatched: 7. Germline CDR1 is SGDLS and CDR2 is YYNGEE. The sequence was collected from a woman older than 75 with COVID-19, enrolled during active disease. The source material was peripheral blood. The V call is TRBV9, the J call TRBJ1-2; 10 bases align to TRBD1. This chain's CDR3 is CASSVEGDRGPYGYTF. CDR3 nucleotide sequence: TGTGCCAGCAGCGTAGAGGGGGACAGGGGTCCTTATGGCTACACCTTC.